The rows below give T cell receptor beta chains drawn from one sample of a study of cytomegalovirus exposure and HLA in healthy donors. Generated by immunoSEQ multiplex PCR, the TCRdb table keeps only in-frame clones and is missing some. The table shows about 200,000 clones, with around 86% occurring only once. The sample was PBMCs. The receptors derive from a woman between 45 and 65 years old in good health and CMV-seropositive. CDR3s include the opening cysteine and the closing phenylalanine or tryptophan. Fields, in order: CDR3 DNA, CDR3 protein, J gene, D gene, V gene, clone size. A D gene is named only where the DNA matches it firmly. Part of the rows lack a size; the others show once, few, many or a class for expanded clones.

CDR3nt: TGTGCCATCAGTGAGAAGACAGATACCGCCTCCTACAATGAGCAGTTCTTC
CDR3aa: CAISEKTDTASYNEQFF
j_gene: TRBJ2-1
d_gene: -
v_gene: TRBV10-3
abundance: -

CDR3nt: TGTGCCAGTAGTATAACGACCGTGGGGAGCCCCTTTAGGAATGAGCAGTTCTTC
CDR3aa: CASSITTVGSPFRNEQFF
j_gene: TRBJ2-1
d_gene: -
v_gene: TRBV19
abundance: -

CDR3nt: TGTGCCAGCAGTTTGTCCGGGGGGCTCTACGAGCAGTACTTC
CDR3aa: CASSLSGGLYEQYF
j_gene: TRBJ2-7
d_gene: -
v_gene: TRBV28
abundance: -

CDR3nt: TGTGCCAGCAGCGCCTCTGGACAGGCGAGCAATCAGCCCCAGCATTTT
CDR3aa: CASSASGQASNQPQHF
j_gene: TRBJ1-5
d_gene: TRBD1
v_gene: TRBV7-2
abundance: -

CDR3nt: TGTGCCAGCAGCCTGGACAGGGCGCACGAGCAGTACTTC
CDR3aa: CASSLDRAHEQYF
j_gene: TRBJ2-7
d_gene: TRBD1
v_gene: TRBV7-8
abundance: -

CDR3nt: TGTGCCAGCAGCATACAGGGGGCGTCAGATGGCTACACCTTC
CDR3aa: CASSIQGASDGYTF
j_gene: TRBJ1-2
d_gene: TRBD1
v_gene: TRBV11-2
abundance: -

CDR3nt: TGTGCCAGCAAGGGGCAGGGACAGAGACTTCCGGATACTGAAGCTTTCTTT
CDR3aa: CASKGQGQRLPDTEAFF
j_gene: TRBJ1-1
d_gene: TRBD1
v_gene: TRBV25-1
abundance: -

CDR3nt: TGTGCCAGCAGTCCAAGTCCGGGACAGGGTTTGAACACTGAAGCTTTTTTT
CDR3aa: CASSPSPGQGLNTEAFF
j_gene: TRBJ1-1
d_gene: TRBD1
v_gene: TRBV2
abundance: -

CDR3nt: TGCAGTGCTGGAGACAGCTACGAGCAGTACTTC
CDR3aa: CSAGDSYEQYF
j_gene: TRBJ2-7
d_gene: -
v_gene: TRBV20-1
abundance: -

CDR3nt: TGTGCCAGCAGCCAAGAATTGGCAGATGAGCAGTTCTTC
CDR3aa: CASSQELADEQFF
j_gene: TRBJ2-1
d_gene: -
v_gene: TRBV14
abundance: -

CDR3nt: TGTGCCAGCAGCCGCGAGCCCGGGGGCAATGAGCAGTTCTTC
CDR3aa: CASSREPGGNEQFF
j_gene: TRBJ2-1
d_gene: -
v_gene: TRBV7-9
abundance: -

CDR3nt: TGTGCCAGCAGCTTAGCAAGAGGGACTGAAGCTTTCTTT
CDR3aa: CASSLARGTEAFF
j_gene: TRBJ1-1
d_gene: -
v_gene: TRBV7-2
abundance: -

CDR3nt: TGTGCCAGCAGTTCTTCAGGGAATCAGCAAGAGACCCAGTACTTC
CDR3aa: CASSSSGNQQETQYF
j_gene: TRBJ2-5
d_gene: -
v_gene: TRBV28
abundance: -

CDR3nt: TGCGCCAGCAGTGCAGGGTGGAGCACAGATACGCAGTATTTT
CDR3aa: CASSAGWSTDTQYF
j_gene: TRBJ2-3
d_gene: -
v_gene: TRBV10-1
abundance: -

CDR3nt: TGTGCCACCAGCGGACTAGCGGGGGGCACAGATACGCAGTATTTT
CDR3aa: CATSGLAGGTDTQYF
j_gene: TRBJ2-3
d_gene: TRBD2
v_gene: TRBV15
abundance: -

CDR3nt: TGTGCCAGCAGTTACTCGAACGGGTTTAGCGGCTACACCTTC
CDR3aa: CASSYSNGFSGYTF
j_gene: TRBJ1-2
d_gene: -
v_gene: TRBV6-5
abundance: -

CDR3nt: TGTGCCAGCAGCTTTGACCAACGGACGGGGGAGATGGAGCAGTTCTTC
CDR3aa: CASSFDQRTGEMEQFF
j_gene: TRBJ2-1
d_gene: -
v_gene: TRBV7-2
abundance: -

CDR3nt: TGTGCCAGTAGTGAGGCGGGACAGGCCACCTACGAGCAGTACTTC
CDR3aa: CASSEAGQATYEQYF
j_gene: TRBJ2-7
d_gene: TRBD1
v_gene: TRBV19
abundance: -

CDR3nt: TGCAGCGTTGAGTCCCTAGCGCATCCCAATGAGCAGTTCTTC
CDR3aa: CSVESLAHPNEQFF
j_gene: TRBJ2-1
d_gene: -
v_gene: TRBV29-1
abundance: -

CDR3nt: TGTGCCAGCAGTTTACAGGGCCTCCCTGAAAAACTGTTTTTT
CDR3aa: CASSLQGLPEKLFF
j_gene: TRBJ1-4
d_gene: -
v_gene: TRBV28
abundance: -

CDR3nt: TGTGCCAGCAGCTTAGGGGACAGGAACGGAAACACCATATATTTT
CDR3aa: CASSLGDRNGNTIYF
j_gene: TRBJ1-3
d_gene: TRBD1
v_gene: TRBV7-2
abundance: -

CDR3nt: TGTGCCAGCAGCCGGGGACAGCTAGAAGCTTTCTTT
CDR3aa: CASSRGQLEAFF
j_gene: TRBJ1-1
d_gene: TRBD1
v_gene: TRBV7-9
abundance: -

CDR3nt: TGTGCCAGCAGCCCACAGGGGGCTAATTCACCCCTCCACTTT
CDR3aa: CASSPQGANSPLHF
j_gene: TRBJ1-6
d_gene: TRBD1
v_gene: TRBV25-1
abundance: -

CDR3nt: TGTGCCAGCAGCTTAGATCCCGAGACAGGGAGGTTGGGTGAGCAGTTCTTC
CDR3aa: CASSLDPETGRLGEQFF
j_gene: TRBJ2-1
d_gene: -
v_gene: TRBV7-6
abundance: -

CDR3nt: TGTGCCACCAGCCACTCAGAGCTACCGGGACAGGGGAGATTGGGCTATGGCTACACCTTC
CDR3aa: CATSHSELPGQGRLGYGYTF
j_gene: TRBJ1-2
d_gene: TRBD1
v_gene: TRBV15
abundance: -

CDR3nt: TGTGCCAGCAGCCTAGCTAGCAGGCATGAGCAGTTCTTC
CDR3aa: CASSLASRHEQFF
j_gene: TRBJ2-1
d_gene: -
v_gene: TRBV9
abundance: -

CDR3nt: TGTGCCAGCAGCTTAGTGCCAGGGGGAAGTAATCAGCCCCAGCATTTT
CDR3aa: CASSLVPGGSNQPQHF
j_gene: TRBJ1-5
d_gene: TRBD1
v_gene: TRBV7-8
abundance: -

CDR3nt: TGTGCCACAACTACCAGGGGGGACTATGGCTACACCTTC
CDR3aa: CATTTRGDYGYTF
j_gene: TRBJ1-2
d_gene: TRBD1
v_gene: TRBV10-3
abundance: few

CDR3nt: TGTGCCAGCAGTCGGACAGGGGAACTCTATGGCTACACCTTC
CDR3aa: CASSRTGELYGYTF
j_gene: TRBJ1-2
d_gene: TRBD1
v_gene: TRBV28
abundance: -

CDR3nt: TGTGCCAGCAGTTATTCAGCCCGGGGTAGTACCGGGGAGCTGTTTTTT
CDR3aa: CASSYSARGSTGELFF
j_gene: TRBJ2-2
d_gene: -
v_gene: TRBV6-9
abundance: -

CDR3nt: TGTGCCAGCAGCCTAACTGAGTCGGGTGGGGCTTTCTTT
CDR3aa: CASSLTESGGAFF
j_gene: TRBJ1-1
d_gene: -
v_gene: TRBV11-2
abundance: -

CDR3nt: TGTGCCAGCTCACCAGGGGCGGCTAATGAAAAACTGTTTTTT
CDR3aa: CASSPGAANEKLFF
j_gene: TRBJ1-4
d_gene: -
v_gene: TRBV18
abundance: -

CDR3nt: TGCGCCAGCAGCCAGACCGGGACTGTGAACACTGAAGCTTTCTTT
CDR3aa: CASSQTGTVNTEAFF
j_gene: TRBJ1-1
d_gene: -
v_gene: TRBV4-1
abundance: -

CDR3nt: TGCGCCAGCAGCTTACTACGGGACTTCCGCACAGATACGCAGTATTTT
CDR3aa: CASSLLRDFRTDTQYF
j_gene: TRBJ2-3
d_gene: -
v_gene: TRBV5-1
abundance: once

CDR3nt: TGTGCCAGCAGCCTGGGAGGGACTAGCGGCTTCCAAGAGACCCAGTACTTC
CDR3aa: CASSLGGTSGFQETQYF
j_gene: TRBJ2-5
d_gene: TRBD2
v_gene: TRBV5-6
abundance: -

CDR3nt: TGCGCCAGCAGCTTTGGACAGGCTTGGGGGGAGCTGTTTTTT
CDR3aa: CASSFGQAWGELFF
j_gene: TRBJ2-2
d_gene: TRBD1
v_gene: TRBV5-1
abundance: -

CDR3nt: TGTGCCAGCAGAGGGACAGGGGGAAGTTACGAGCAGTACTTC
CDR3aa: CASRGTGGSYEQYF
j_gene: TRBJ2-7
d_gene: TRBD1
v_gene: TRBV6-1
abundance: -

CDR3nt: TGCGCCAGCAGCCAAGATCTATCGGGACAGGGAAATGAAAAACTGTTTTTT
CDR3aa: CASSQDLSGQGNEKLFF
j_gene: TRBJ1-4
d_gene: TRBD1
v_gene: TRBV4-3
abundance: -

CDR3nt: TGTGCCAGCAGCCGTAGCGGGAGCGCCTACGAGCAGTACTTC
CDR3aa: CASSRSGSAYEQYF
j_gene: TRBJ2-7
d_gene: TRBD2
v_gene: TRBV6-5
abundance: -

CDR3nt: TGTGCCAGCTCACCCGGACTCAGCTCCTACGAGCAGTACTTC
CDR3aa: CASSPGLSSYEQYF
j_gene: TRBJ2-7
d_gene: -
v_gene: TRBV18
abundance: -

CDR3nt: TGTGCCAGCAGTCCTATTTCGGGGGGGGCTTATACGCAGTATTTT
CDR3aa: CASSPISGGAYTQYF
j_gene: TRBJ2-3
d_gene: TRBD2
v_gene: TRBV2
abundance: -

CDR3nt: TGTGCCAGCAGCTTTTCCGGGTTAACCTACGAGCAGTACTTC
CDR3aa: CASSFSGLTYEQYF
j_gene: TRBJ2-7
d_gene: -
v_gene: TRBV7-2
abundance: -

CDR3nt: TGTGCCAGCGAGGGCAGGAGGAGCAATCAGCCCCAGCATTTT
CDR3aa: CASEGRRSNQPQHF
j_gene: TRBJ1-5
d_gene: -
v_gene: TRBV6-6
abundance: once

CDR3nt: TGCGCCAGCAGCTTGGCCCAAGAGACAGGGGGCCACTACGAGCAGTACTTC
CDR3aa: CASSLAQETGGHYEQYF
j_gene: TRBJ2-7
d_gene: TRBD1
v_gene: TRBV5-1
abundance: -

CDR3nt: TGTGCCAGCAAGCGCCCCACGGGGAATTCACCCCTCCACTTT
CDR3aa: CASKRPTGNSPLHF
j_gene: TRBJ1-6
d_gene: -
v_gene: TRBV2
abundance: -

CDR3nt: TGTGCCAGCAGCTCCGTAATGGTGAGCTCTGGAAACACCATATATTTT
CDR3aa: CASSSVMVSSGNTIYF
j_gene: TRBJ1-3
d_gene: -
v_gene: TRBV7-4
abundance: -

CDR3nt: TGCGCCAGCAGCCCTACTAGCGGGAGATCAAACATTCAGTACTTC
CDR3aa: CASSPTSGRSNIQYF
j_gene: TRBJ2-4
d_gene: TRBD2
v_gene: TRBV4-1
abundance: -

CDR3nt: TGTGCCAGCAGAACCTGGACTAGCAACTCCTACGAGCAGTACTTC
CDR3aa: CASRTWTSNSYEQYF
j_gene: TRBJ2-7
d_gene: TRBD2
v_gene: TRBV28
abundance: -

CDR3nt: TGTGCCAGCAGTTTAGCTGTGTCTAGCGGGACGCAAAACAATGAGCAGTTCTTC
CDR3aa: CASSLAVSSGTQNNEQFF
j_gene: TRBJ2-1
d_gene: TRBD2
v_gene: TRBV27
abundance: -

CDR3nt: TGTGCCAGCAGTTTTGGGACAGGGGGCAATCAGCCCCAGCATTTT
CDR3aa: CASSFGTGGNQPQHF
j_gene: TRBJ1-5
d_gene: TRBD1
v_gene: TRBV28
abundance: -

CDR3nt: TGTGCCAGCAGCTCCACAGGGTCGAACGGGGAGCTGTTTTTT
CDR3aa: CASSSTGSNGELFF
j_gene: TRBJ2-2
d_gene: -
v_gene: TRBV5-4
abundance: -

CDR3nt: TGTGCCAGCAGTTACCTGGGGGGCTATGGCTACACCTTC
CDR3aa: CASSYLGGYGYTF
j_gene: TRBJ1-2
d_gene: -
v_gene: TRBV6-5
abundance: -

CDR3nt: TGTGCCAGCAGCACGGAACTCAGGGGAGAGACCCAGTACTTC
CDR3aa: CASSTELRGETQYF
j_gene: TRBJ2-5
d_gene: -
v_gene: TRBV11-2
abundance: few

CDR3nt: TGTGCCAGCAGTGCTACAGGGCGGAACACTGAAGCTTTCTTT
CDR3aa: CASSATGRNTEAFF
j_gene: TRBJ1-1
d_gene: -
v_gene: TRBV28
abundance: -

CDR3nt: TGTGCCAGCAGTCACGCTGACAGACCGAACACTGAAGCTTTCTTT
CDR3aa: CASSHADRPNTEAFF
j_gene: TRBJ1-1
d_gene: -
v_gene: TRBV28
abundance: -

CDR3nt: TGTGCCAGCAGCTTGTATACAGCCTACGAGCAGTACTTC
CDR3aa: CASSLYTAYEQYF
j_gene: TRBJ2-7
d_gene: -
v_gene: TRBV5-4
abundance: -

CDR3nt: TGCGCCAGCAGCTTGGGGAGTTTGGGTGAGACCCAGTACTTC
CDR3aa: CASSLGSLGETQYF
j_gene: TRBJ2-5
d_gene: -
v_gene: TRBV5-1
abundance: -